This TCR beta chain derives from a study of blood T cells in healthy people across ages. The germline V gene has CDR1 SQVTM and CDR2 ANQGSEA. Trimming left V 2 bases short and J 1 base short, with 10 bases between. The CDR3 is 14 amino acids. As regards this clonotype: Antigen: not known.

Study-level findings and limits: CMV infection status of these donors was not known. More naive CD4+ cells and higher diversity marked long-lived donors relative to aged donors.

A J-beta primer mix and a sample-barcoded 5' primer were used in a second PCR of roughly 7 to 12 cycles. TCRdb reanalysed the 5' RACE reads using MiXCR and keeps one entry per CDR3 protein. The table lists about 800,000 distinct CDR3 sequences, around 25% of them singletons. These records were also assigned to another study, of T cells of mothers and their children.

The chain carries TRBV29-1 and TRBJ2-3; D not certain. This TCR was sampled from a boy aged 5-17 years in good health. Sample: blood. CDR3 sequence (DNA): TGCAGCGTTGAACTAGTGAAGGGCACAGATACGCAGTATTTT. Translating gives CSVELVKGTDTQYF.